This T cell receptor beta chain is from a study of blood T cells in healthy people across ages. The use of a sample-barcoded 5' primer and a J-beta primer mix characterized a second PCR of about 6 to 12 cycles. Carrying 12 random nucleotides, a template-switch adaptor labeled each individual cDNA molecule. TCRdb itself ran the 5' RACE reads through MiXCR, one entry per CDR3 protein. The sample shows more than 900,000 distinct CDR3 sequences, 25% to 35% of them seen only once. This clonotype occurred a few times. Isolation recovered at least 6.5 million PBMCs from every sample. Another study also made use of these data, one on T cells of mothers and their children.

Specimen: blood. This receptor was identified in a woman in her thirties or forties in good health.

In DNA form, the CDR3 reads TGCGCCAGCAGCCCCGAATGGACAGGGGGGTCTTCTGGGGCCAACGTCCTGACTTTC. The encoded protein is CASSPEWTGGSSGANVLTF. The V call is TRBV5-1, the J call TRBJ2-6, with 10 bases lining up with TRBD1. J was trimmed by 1 base and V by 4 bases; bases with no gene match: 11. The germline V gene has CDR1 SGHRS and CDR2 YFSETQ. The CDR3 is 19 residues long.